The 31 T cell receptor beta chains reported below all come from one sample, sequenced in a study of T cell responses to AZD1222 COVID-19 vaccine. The data were produced by immunoSEQ multiplex PCR, yet TCRdb's version contains in-frame clones alone and is incomplete. The sample lists approximately 90,000 clones, less than 90% occurring once. The sequencing used peripheral blood, collected on day 0 of AZD1222 vaccination. The receptors here all came from an adult in good health.

The chain is built from TRBV25-1 and TRBJ2-1, with TRBD1 matching 8 bases. Looked up from germline, CDR1 is MGHDK and CDR2 is SYGVNS. This CDR3 spans 14 amino acids. V trimming: 3 bases; J trimming: 4 bases; junction bases outside the gene matches: 2. CDR3 in amino acids: CASSDRDRYNEQFF. CDR3 DNA sequence: TGTGCCAGCAGTGACCGGGACAGGTACAATGAGCAGTTCTTC.

V is TRBV6-5 and J is TRBJ2-2; TRBD2 matches at 7 bases. CDR3 length: 15 amino acids. Germline loops: CDR1 MNHEY, CDR2 SVGAGI. V lost 6 bases, J lost 0 bases, and 4 bases stayed unmatched. The CDR3 spells CASRPTSTNTGELFF. The CDR3 DNA follows: TGTGCCAGCAGGCCGACTAGCACGAACACCGGGGAGCTGTTTTTT.

J is TRBJ2-3 and V is TRBV7-2, with D perhaps matching TRBD1 or TRBD2 (5 bases each). Germline V gene sequence: CDR1 SGHTA, CDR2 FQGNSA. The CDR3 has 16 amino acids. Deletions cut 2 bases from V and 1 base from J, with 13 bases between. CDR3 coding DNA: TGTGCCAGCAGCTTAAACCCGGGGCTAGGCACAGATACGCAGTATTTT. Translated, it gives CASSLNPGLGTDTQYF.

This clone occurred once. The V gene is TRBV6-5, the J gene TRBJ2-5; D is possibly TRBD1 or TRBD2 (5 bases each). V was trimmed by 4 bases and J by 9 bases, leaving 15 bases between them. Germline V CDR1 and CDR2: MNHEY, SVGAGI. The CDR3 totals 13 residues. CDR3 sequence (DNA): TGTGCCAGCAGTTCCGGGACCGGTATGGCCCAGTACTTC. Translation gives CASSSGTGMAQYF.

The genes are TRBV19 and TRBJ1-6; tentatively, D is TRBD1 (6 bases). Trimming removed 5 bases from V and 7 bases from J, with 15 bases in between. Germline assignment: CDR1 LNHDA and CDR2 SQIVND (reference sequence). CDR3 length: 15 residues. The CDR3 region is CASSSTGQTNSPLHF. CDR3 DNA: TGTGCCAGTAGTTCCACTGGACAGACGAATTCACCCCTCCACTTT. Full variable domain (outside the CDR3, taken from reference TRBV19 and TRBJ1-6): DGGITQSPKYLFRKEGQNVTLSCEQNLNHDAMYWYRQDPGQGLRLIYYSQIVNDFQKGDIAEGYSVSREKKESFPLTVTSAQKNPTAFYLCASSSTGQTNSPLHFGNGTRLTVT.

The chain uses TRBV6-5 and TRBJ1-4; TRBD1 matches 7 bases. Germline CDR1 reads MNHEY; CDR2 reads SVGAGI. This CDR3 comprises 14 residues. The J segment lost 7 bases and the V segment lost 5 bases, leaving 7 bases of the junction unmatched. In DNA form, the CDR3 reads TGTGCCAGCAGTCGACCGGGACAGCTTGAAAAACTGTTTTTT. Translating it yields CASSRPGQLEKLFF.

The genes are TRBV5-1 and TRBJ2-2; 15 bases agree with TRBD2. V shed 4 bases and J 4 bases; nucleotides not matched to a gene: 5. CDR1 is SGHRS and CDR2 is YFSETQ in the germline V gene. This CDR3 is 17 amino acids long. Here the CDR3 DNA reads TGCGCCAGCAGCGGACTAGCGGGAGGGCCGGGCACCGGGGAGCTGTTTTTT. Protein product: CASSGLAGGPGTGELFF.

The V gene is TRBV5-5, the J gene TRBJ1-1; the D is unclear. Germline V gene sequence: CDR1 SGHKS, CDR2 YYEKEE (reference sequence). V was cut by 4 bases and J by 4 bases, with 20 bases left in between. This CDR3 contains 16 residues. This CDR3 is CASSHATAAVSTEAFF. The CDR3 region has the DNA TGTGCCAGCAGCCACGCTACAGCCGCTGTGAGCACTGAAGCTTTCTTT.

This clone appeared a few times. CDR3 protein: CASRLQGNSPLHF. In DNA form, the CDR3 reads TGTGCCAGCAGACTACAGGGAAATTCACCCCTCCACTTT. V is TRBV12-3 or TRBV12-4 and J is TRBJ1-6; possible D gene TRBD1, 6 bases. The V gene lost 6 bases and the J gene lost 7 bases, with 10 bases spanning the gap. CDR3 length equals 13 residues.

This chain connects TRBV6-5 to TRBJ1-2, with D uncertain. Germline values: CDR1 MNHEY, CDR2 SVGAGI. This CDR3 spans 15 amino acids. V was shortened by 2 bases and J by 2 bases, with 12 bases between the two germline ends. The CDR3, as DNA: TGTGCCAGCAGTTACGGTCCCGGTGTCAACTATGGCTACACCTTC. It yields the protein CASSYGPGVNYGYTF.

In this sample, this clone turned up many times. This rearrangement joins TRBV2 to TRBJ2-7; 12 bases match TRBD2. V trimming: 3 bases; J trimming: 1 base; junction bases outside the gene matches: 4. Germline V CDR1 and CDR2: SNHLY, FYNNEI. This CDR3 has 16 residues. The CDR3 is CASSDGLAGPSYEQYF. The CDR3 DNA is TGTGCCAGCAGTGACGGACTAGCGGGACCGTCCTACGAGCAGTACTTC.

The chain has TRBV20-1 and TRBJ1-3; D not certain. V gave up 3 bases and J gave up 4 bases, with 10 bases separating them. CDR1 and CDR2 from the germline V gene are DFQATT and SNEGSKA (reference sequence). The CDR3 loop spans 13 amino acids. The chain's CDR3 is CSASTTSGNTIYF. The CDR3 DNA reads as TGCAGTGCTAGTACTACTTCGGGAAACACCATATATTTT.

The V and J genes are TRBV9 and TRBJ1-1; the match to TRBD1 covers 8 bases. The CDR3 is 15 amino acids. V shed 4 bases, J shed 4 bases, and the junction held 9 bases outside the gene matches. CDR1 is SGDLS, CDR2 YYNGEE, per germline. Here the CDR3 reads CASSPKTGAATEAFF. CDR3 bases: TGTGCCAGCAGCCCTAAGACAGGGGCGGCCACTGAAGCTTTCTTT. Variable domain in full (rest from reference TRBV9 and TRBJ1-1): DSGVTQTPKHLITATGQRVTLRCSPRSGDLSVYWYQQSLDQGLQFLIQYYNGEERAKGNILERFSAQQFPDLHSELNLSSLELGDSALYFCASSPKTGAATEAFFGQGTRLTVV.

The genes are TRBV6-5 and TRBJ2-7; D not certain. The CDR3 is 14 residues long. Trimming pared 5 bases from V and 4 bases from J, leaving 15 bases between. Germline V gene sequence: CDR1 MNHEY, CDR2 SVGAGI. The CDR3 DNA is TGTGCCAGCAGTCCCCTCCGTACAAGTTACGAGCAGTACTTC. Its protein product is CASSPLRTSYEQYF.

The CDR3 is CASSPQGDSEAFF. For the CDR3, the DNA is TGTGCCAGCAGCCCACAGGGGGACTCTGAAGCTTTCTTT. This chain uses TRBV3-1 (or the pseudogene TRBV3-2) with TRBJ1-1; 8 positions match TRBD1. The CDR3 spans 13 residues. The V segment lost 4 bases and the J segment 6 bases; nucleotides outside the gene matches: 4. CDR1 and CDR2 (germline): LGHDT, YNNKEL (reference sequence).

The V call is TRBV5-1, the J call TRBJ2-2; TRBD1 agrees at 8 bases. Per the germline V gene, CDR1 is SGHRS and CDR2 is YFSETQ. The CDR3 length is 15 residues. V gave up 5 bases and J gave up 2 bases; unmatched junction bases: 5. The CDR3 loop reads CASRGGQGNTGELFF. The DNA for the CDR3 is TGCGCCAGCAGAGGTGGACAGGGTAACACCGGGGAGCTGTTTTTT.

The chain recombines TRBV19 with TRBJ1-2; D might be TRBD1 (6 bases). This CDR3 is 16 amino acids long. V lost 4 bases to trimming and J lost 5 bases, with 20 bases between them. CDR1 and CDR2 (germline): LNHDA, SQIVND (reference sequence). In DNA, the CDR3 is TGTGCCAGTAGTAGCCGGCCACTACCGGGACAATATGGCTACACCTTC. Translated, it gives CASSSRPLPGQYGYTF. Together with reference TRBV19 and TRBJ1-2, the CDR3 gives the full variable domain: DGGITQSPKYLFRKEGQNVTLSCEQNLNHDAMYWYRQDPGQGLRLIYYSQIVNDFQKGDIAEGYSVSREKKESFPLTVTSAQKNPTAFYLCASSSRPLPGQYGYTFGSGTRLTVV.

The V and J genes are TRBV9 and TRBJ2-2; D tentatively reads TRBD1 or TRBD2 (5 bases each). V was cut by 0 bases and J by 1 base, with 7 bases left in between. Looked up from germline, CDR1 is SGDLS and CDR2 is YYNGEE. The CDR3 is 15 residues long. CDR3 protein: CASSVGGENTGELFF. In DNA form, the CDR3 reads TGTGCCAGCAGCGTAGGAGGGGAGAACACCGGGGAGCTGTTTTTT.

The V and J genes are TRBV28 and TRBJ2-5; the D call may be TRBD1 or TRBD2 (6 bases each). V lost 7 bases, J lost 5 bases, and 29 bases lay in between. The germline V gene has CDR1 MDHEN and CDR2 SYDVKM. The CDR3 has 18 amino acids. CDR3 loop: CASIGGGRGGISRETQYF. The CDR3 DNA reads TGTGCCAGCATTGGAGGGGGAAGGGGTGGGATCAGCAGGGAGACCCAGTACTTC.

The rearrangement links TRBV5-1 to TRBJ2-1; D uncertain. V dropped 0 bases and J dropped 3 bases, with 13 bases sitting between them. CDR1 and CDR2 from the germline V gene are SGHRS and YFSETQ. The CDR3 runs 16 residues. The CDR3 region is CASSLAGGGVYNEQFF. CDR3 nucleotide sequence: TGCGCCAGCAGCTTGGCCGGTGGCGGAGTCTACAATGAGCAGTTCTTC.

The rearrangement uses TRBV28 and TRBJ1-1; maybe TRBD1 (5 bases). This CDR3 has 18 amino acids. Germline V gives CDR1 MDHEN, CDR2 SYDVKM. With 3 bases removed from V and 2 bases from J, the gap between germline ends came to 22 bases. The CDR3 sequence is CASSLLLFGREPNTEAFF. CDR3 in DNA: TGTGCCAGCAGTTTGCTCCTGTTTGGCAGGGAGCCTAACACTGAAGCTTTCTTT.

This clone was found a few times. V and J are TRBV6-1 and TRBJ2-5, with D unresolved. This CDR3 is built from 14 residues. Trimming removed 1 base at V and 5 bases at J, with 11 bases between. The germline V gene encodes CDR1 MNHNS and CDR2 SASEGT. This CDR3 is CASSEDRALETQYF. In nucleotides, the CDR3 is TGTGCCAGCAGTGAAGATAGGGCTCTGGAGACCCAGTACTTC.

This chain joins TRBV18 and TRBJ1-1; D remains ambiguous. The CDR3 length is 15 residues. The V end was cut by 4 bases, the J end by 0 bases, with 12 bases between. Germline V gene sequence: CDR1 KGHSH, CDR2 LQKENI. CDR3 amino acids: CASSQESPVNTEAFF. CDR3 bases: TGTGCCAGCTCACAGGAAAGCCCGGTGAACACTGAAGCTTTCTTT.

This clone was seen only a few times. J is TRBJ1-1 and V is TRBV18, with a weak D call TRBD1 (5 bases). This CDR3 spans 13 amino acids. The V end was cut by 6 bases, the J end by 0 bases, with 8 bases between. Germline values: CDR1 KGHSH, CDR2 LQKENI. CDR3 loop: CASSGRLNTEAFF. Written as DNA, the CDR3 is TGTGCCAGCTCGGGACGACTGAACACTGAAGCTTTCTTT.

The genes are TRBV5-8 and TRBJ1-5; D remains ambiguous. CDR1 and CDR2 from the germline V gene are SGHTS and YDEGEE. V lost 6 bases and J lost 3, with 13 bases in between. This CDR3 comprises 14 residues. DNA for the CDR3: TGTGCCAGCAACCCAAGCAGCCTCAATCAGCCCCAGCATTTT. Protein: CASNPSSLNQPQHF.

This rearrangement joins TRBV7-9 to TRBJ1-1; D is unclear. The CDR3 runs 13 residues. CDR1 and CDR2 from the germline V gene are SEHNR and FQNEAQ (reference sequence). Trimming took 4 bases from V and 2 from J, leaving 8 bases between them. The chain's CDR3 is CASSSQPNTEAFF. The CDR3 DNA reads TGTGCCAGCAGCTCGCAGCCTAACACTGAAGCTTTCTTT. The full variable domain, with the rest looked up from reference TRBV7-9 and TRBJ1-1, is DTGVSQNPRHKITKRGQNVTFRCDPISEHNRLYWYRQTLGQGPEFLTYFQNEAQLEKSRLLSDRFSAERPKGSFSTLEIQRTEQGDSAMYLCASSSQPNTEAFFGQGTRLTVV.

The chain links TRBV5-5 to TRBJ1-1; TRBD1 might be the D (5 bases). Trimming removed 3 bases from V and 3 bases from J, with 9 bases in between. CDR3 length equals 13 residues. Looked up from germline, CDR1 is SGHKS and CDR2 is YYEKEE (reference sequence). The CDR3 nucleotides are TGTGCCAGCAGCTCGGGACCGGACACTGAAGCTTTCTTT. It translates to CASSSGPDTEAFF.

This rearrangement joins TRBV19 to TRBJ1-1; possibly TRBD1 for D (6 bases). V was cut by 4 bases and J by 1 base, with 13 bases left in between. This CDR3 comprises 15 residues. Germline V CDR1 and CDR2: LNHDA, SQIVND (reference sequence). In DNA form, the CDR3 reads TGTGCCAGTAGTACCTTAGACAGGCCGAACACTGAAGCTTTCTTT. It codes for CASSTLDRPNTEAFF.

The CDR3 coding sequence is TGCGCCAGCAGCCAGCTGGGACAGAGTCACGGAGGCTACACCTTC. The encoded protein is CASSQLGQSHGGYTF. This chain links TRBV4-1 with TRBJ1-2, with TRBD1 identical over 7 bases. The junction had 12 bases not matched to a gene; V was cut back by 3 bases and J by 8 bases. Germline lookup yields CDR1 MGHRA and CDR2 YSYEKL. The CDR3 length is 15 residues.

The chain couples TRBV30 to TRBJ1-4, with TRBD1 matching 7 bases. The CDR3 loop spans 13 amino acids. Per germline, CDR1 GTSNPN and CDR2 SVGIG (reference sequence). Germline trimming cut 4 bases from V and 8 bases from J; bases unmatched to any gene: 7. The CDR3: CAWTSGGFEKLFF. CDR3 nucleotides: TGTGCCTGGACGTCAGGGGGATTCGAAAAACTGTTTTTT.

The chain carries TRBV5-1 and TRBJ2-7, with D uncertain. Germline lookup yields CDR1 SGHRS and CDR2 YFSETQ. The CDR3 length is 14 residues. Trimming removed 0 bases from V and 6 bases from J, with 13 bases in between. As DNA, the CDR3 is TGCGCCAGCAGCTTGGGTCTGTACCCGTTCGAGCAGTACTTC. This codes for CASSLGLYPFEQYF.